This T cell receptor beta chain was retrieved from a study of CD8+CD57+ T cells in acquired aplastic anemia. Study background: Sorting CD4+ and CD8+ cells gave DNA averaging 3.2 ug. Whole-study results and caveats: The same twenty-nine CD8+ CDR3 sequences occurred in patients and in controls.

CDR1 and CDR2 from the germline V gene are SGHDT and YYEEEE. The CDR3 is 14 amino acids. Regarding this clonotype: The antigen is unknown. One end of the junction fails to match germline, which may point to a read error.

The template for TCR beta VDJ and CDR3 sequence profiling was genomic DNA. Each CDR3 protein is one row after TCRdb ran MiXCR on the reads. The repertoire holds some 170,000 distinct CDR3 sequences, around half seen once, with roughly 1.1% in the top ten. CD8+CD57+ cell expansion, shown by flow cytometry, had occurred in the patients selected for sequencing. A severe acquired aplastic anemia diagnosis applied to all patients. Sequenced sample: sorted CD4+, CD8+, or CD8+CD57+ T cells (not recorded which) from PBMCs. The chain joins TRBV5-6 to TRBJ1-1; 12 bases map to TRBD1. The source is a human donor with aplastic anemia. CDR3 DNA: TGTGTCAGCAGGGGGACAGGGGGCCGGACTGAAGCTTTCTTT. The encoded protein is CVSRGTGGRTEAFF.